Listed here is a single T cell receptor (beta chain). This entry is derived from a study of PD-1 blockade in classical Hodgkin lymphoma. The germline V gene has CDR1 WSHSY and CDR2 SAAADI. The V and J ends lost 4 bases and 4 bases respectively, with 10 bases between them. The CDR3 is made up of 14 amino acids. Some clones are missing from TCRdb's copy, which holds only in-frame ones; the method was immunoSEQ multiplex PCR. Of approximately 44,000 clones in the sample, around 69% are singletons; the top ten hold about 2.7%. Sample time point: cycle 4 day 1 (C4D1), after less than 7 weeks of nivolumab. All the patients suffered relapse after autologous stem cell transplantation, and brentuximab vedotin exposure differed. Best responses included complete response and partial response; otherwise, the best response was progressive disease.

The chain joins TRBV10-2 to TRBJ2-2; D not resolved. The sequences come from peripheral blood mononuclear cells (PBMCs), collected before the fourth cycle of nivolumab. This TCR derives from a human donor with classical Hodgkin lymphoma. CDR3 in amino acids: CASSGYSSTGELFF. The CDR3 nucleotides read TGCGCCAGCAGTGGTTACAGCAGCACCGGGGAGCTGTTTTTT.